The next 27 T cell receptor beta chains were all read from a single sample in a study of blood T cell repertoires in COVID-19. Some clones are missing from TCRdb's copy, which holds only in-frame ones; the method was immunoSEQ multiplex PCR. The data contain some 250,000 clones, about nine tenths of them seen just once; the ten biggest clones take up 7.2%. Sequenced material: peripheral blood. Source of these receptors: a man in his sixties who had recovered from COVID-19.

The CDR3 protein is CASSFIGGGPGQGYTGELFF. The CDR3 bases are TGTGCCAGCAGTTTTATTGGGGGAGGACCGGGACAGGGGTACACCGGGGAGCTGTTTTTT. The chain has TRBV28 and TRBJ2-2; TRBD1 matches at 10 bases. This CDR3 spans 20 amino acids. With 3 bases clipped from V and 3 bases from J, the junction kept 16 bases outside the gene matches. CDR1 is MDHEN, CDR2 SYDVKM, per germline.

This chain links TRBV3-1 (or the pseudogene TRBV3-2) with TRBJ1-2, with 9 bases that match TRBD1. Germline V CDR1 and CDR2: LGHDT, YNNKEL (reference sequence). The ends lost 4 bases at V and 6 bases at J; junction bases unmatched: 3. The CDR3 is 13 residues long. The CDR3 nucleotides are TGTGCCAGCAGCCCCACAGGGGGCCATGGCTACACCTTC. Translated, it gives CASSPTGGHGYTF.

The V gene is TRBV7-2, the J gene TRBJ1-5, with TRBD1 matching over 8 bases. The CDR3 spans 18 residues. With 0 bases clipped from V and 4 bases from J, the junction kept 11 bases outside the gene matches. In germline, CDR1 is SGHTA, CDR2 FQGNSA. Here the CDR3 DNA reads TGTGCCAGCAGCTTAGCGCCCCCCAGGGGGCGCGGAAATCAGCCCCAGCATTTT. Residues: CASSLAPPRGRGNQPQHF.

The chain recombines TRBV7-9 with TRBJ1-6, with TRBD1 as a possible D gene (5 bases). The germline V gene has CDR1 SEHNR and CDR2 FQNEAQ (reference sequence). With 4 bases removed from V and 10 bases from J, the gap between germline ends came to 11 bases. The CDR3 runs to 13 residues. This CDR3 reads CASSSDGGSPLHF. The CDR3 DNA reads as TGTGCCAGCAGCTCAGACGGGGGGTCACCCCTCCACTTT.

There are a few counts of this clone. This chain links TRBV3-1 (or the pseudogene TRBV3-2) with TRBJ1-1; perhaps TRBD1 as D (5 bases). V lost 4 bases, J lost 1 base, and 13 bases lay in between. Germline CDR1 reads LGHDT; CDR2 reads YNNKEL (reference sequence). The length of the CDR3 is 15 residues. The CDR3 here is CASSPPGVQNTEAFF. The CDR3, as DNA: TGTGCCAGCAGCCCCCCGGGGGTACAGAACACTGAAGCTTTCTTT.

The gene calls are TRBV7-9 and TRBJ1-4, with 7 nucleotides matching TRBD1. Germline-derived CDR1 and CDR2 are SEHNR and FQNEAQ (reference sequence). This CDR3 contains 12 residues. V lost 3 bases, J lost 13 bases, and 5 bases stayed unmatched. CDR3 amino acids: CASSLATGLLFF. In DNA, the CDR3 is TGTGCCAGCAGCTTGGCGACAGGGTTACTGTTTTTT. The full variable domain, with the rest looked up from reference TRBV7-9 and TRBJ1-4, is DTGVSQNPRHKITKRGQNVTFRCDPISEHNRLYWYRQTLGQGPEFLTYFQNEAQLEKSRLLSDRFSAERPKGSFSTLEIQRTEQGDSAMYLCASSLATGLLFFGSGTQLSVL.

The chain couples TRBV7-6 to TRBJ2-5; D is perhaps TRBD1 (5 bases). There are 14 residues in the CDR3. Germline V gene data show CDR1 as SGHVS and CDR2 as FNYEAQ. Trimming took off 1 base at V and 3 bases at J, with 9 bases between the two ends. The CDR3 DNA reads as TGTGCCAGCAGCTTAGTAGTAGGGGAAGAGACCCAGTACTTC. Its translation is CASSLVVGEETQYF.

CDR3 residues: CASSYKPTGGEQYF. In DNA form, the CDR3 reads TGTGCCAGCAGTTACAAGCCTACTGGTGGCGAGCAGTACTTC. The rearrangement links TRBV6-5 to TRBJ2-7, with D hard to call. The CDR3 runs to 14 residues. The V end lost 2 bases, the J end lost 6 bases, and 14 bases lay between the germline ends. The germline V gene has CDR1 MNHEY and CDR2 SVGAGI.

This chain uses TRBV9 with TRBJ2-1; tentative D call: TRBD1 (6 bases). CDR1 SGDLS and CDR2 YYNGEE come from the germline V gene. The CDR3 runs 15 residues. V gave up 4 bases and J gave up 1 base, with 12 bases separating them. CDR3 amino acids: CASSPRGQSYNEQFF. CDR3 nucleotide sequence: TGTGCCAGCAGCCCCCGAGGACAGTCCTACAATGAGCAGTTCTTC. Full variable domain (remainder filled in from reference TRBV9 and TRBJ2-1): DSGVTQTPKHLITATGQRVTLRCSPRSGDLSVYWYQQSLDQGLQFLIQYYNGEERAKGNILERFSAQQFPDLHSELNLSSLELGDSALYFCASSPRGQSYNEQFFGPGTRLTVL.

The gene calls are TRBV28 and TRBJ1-1, with D possibly TRBD1 on 6 matching bases. Germline V CDR1 and CDR2: MDHEN, SYDVKM. V was trimmed by 1 base and J by 8 bases, leaving 14 bases between them. The CDR3 runs to 14 residues. The CDR3 region is CASSLLGGAREAFF. The CDR3 coding sequence is TGTGCCAGCAGTTTATTAGGGGGGGCCAGAGAAGCTTTCTTT.

The genes are TRBV18 and TRBJ1-1; 7 nucleotides agree with TRBD1. V was clipped by 6 bases and J by 5 bases; unmatched bases: 6. CDR1 KGHSH and CDR2 LQKENI come from the germline V gene. The CDR3 extends over 13 amino acids. CDR3 sequence: CASSEGGGTEAFF. The CDR3 DNA reads as TGTGCCAGCTCTGAAGGGGGCGGGACTGAAGCTTTCTTT. Combining the CDR3 with reference TRBV18 and TRBJ1-1 gives the whole variable domain NAGVMQNPRHLVRRRGQEARLRCSPMKGHSHVYWYRQLPEEGLKFMVYLQKENIIDESGMPKERFSAEFPKEGPSILRIQQVVRGDSAAYFCASSEGGGTEAFFGQGTRLTVV.

This chain connects TRBV3-1 (or the pseudogene TRBV3-2) to TRBJ1-3, with TRBD1 identical over 7 bases. The CDR3 consists of 15 residues. Looked up from germline, CDR1 is LGHDT and CDR2 is YNNKEL (reference sequence). V gave up 4 bases and J gave up 2 bases; unmatched junction bases: 5. The CDR3 DNA reads TGTGCCAGCAGCCCCACCGGGACAGCTGGAAACACCATATATTTT. This gives the protein CASSPTGTAGNTIYF.

This clone has just one count. V gene TRBV29-1 combines with J gene TRBJ2-3, with 7 bases matching TRBD2. Germline lookup yields CDR1 SQVTM and CDR2 ANQGSEA. The CDR3 totals 15 residues. V lost 2 bases to trimming and J lost 0 bases; unmatched junction nucleotides: 5. The CDR3 DNA sequence: TGCAGCGTTGAATCGCTAGCGGAAAGCACAGATACGCAGTATTTT. Protein sequence: CSVESLAESTDTQYF.

The V gene is TRBV11-2, the J gene TRBJ2-7, with D uncertain. This CDR3 has 17 amino acids. Germline CDR1 SGHAT, CDR2 FQNNGV. With 1 base removed from V and 0 bases from J, the gap between germline ends came to 16 bases. The CDR3 loop is CASSLARNTISSYEQYF. The CDR3 DNA reads TGTGCCAGCAGCTTAGCCCGCAACACGATCAGCTCCTACGAGCAGTACTTC.

The chain recombines TRBV6-5 with TRBJ1-1, with 8 bases aligning to TRBD1. With V trimmed by 6 bases and J by 6 bases, 3 bases remained unmatched. CDR1 is MNHEY and CDR2 is SVGAGI in the germline V gene. This CDR3 is 12 amino acids long. The CDR3 is CASSRGLAEAFF. The CDR3 DNA reads TGTGCCAGCAGCAGGGGGCTCGCTGAAGCTTTCTTT.

The V call is TRBV5-4, the J call TRBJ2-5; D gene ambiguous. Germline loops: CDR1 SGHNT, CDR2 YYREEE (reference sequence). The length of the CDR3 is 15 residues. Trimming cost V 1 base and J 4 bases, with 14 bases left between them. This CDR3 is CASSLSQVLGETQYF. CDR3 sequence (DNA): TGTGCCAGCAGCTTGTCGCAGGTTTTGGGAGAGACCCAGTACTTC.

V is TRBV24-1 and J is TRBJ2-3; 8 nucleotides match TRBD2. CDR1 is KGHDR and CDR2 is SFDVKD in the germline V gene. The J segment lost 1 base and the V segment lost 8 bases, leaving 7 bases of the junction unmatched. The CDR3 is made up of 15 amino acids. The DNA of the CDR3 is TGTGCCACCACCCCCGGGGGGGGGCGCACAGATACGCAGTATTTT. Its protein product is CATTPGGGRTDTQYF.

This clone appeared a few times. The CDR3 spells CASSLTDKNTEAFF. The CDR3 DNA is TGCGCCAGCAGTCTGACAGACAAGAACACTGAAGCTTTCTTT. The chain couples TRBV10-2 to TRBJ1-1; D is perhaps TRBD1 (5 bases). CDR1 is WSHSY, CDR2 SAAADI, per germline. The CDR3 spans 14 residues. Trimming shortened V by 5 bases and J by 1 base, and 11 bases separated the two germline ends.

The V gene is TRBV3-1 (or the pseudogene TRBV3-2), the J gene TRBJ2-1; possibly TRBD2 for D (6 bases). Trimming shortened V by 3 bases and J by 7 bases, and 10 bases separated the two germline ends. CDR1 is LGHDT, CDR2 YNNKEL, per germline (reference sequence). This CDR3 region has 13 residues. The CDR3 loop is CASSQRGPNEQFF. CDR3 DNA: TGTGCCAGCAGCCAGCGGGGCCCGAATGAGCAGTTCTTC.

The V call is TRBV11-3, the J call TRBJ2-1, with 15 bases identical to TRBD2. CDR1 is SGHNT, CDR2 YENEEA, per germline. V lost 1 base and J lost 4; bases outside the gene matches: 2. The CDR3 sequence is 17 residues long. In DNA form, the CDR3 reads TGTGCCAGCAGCTTAGTTGGGACTAGCGGGGGGTACAATGAGCAGTTCTTC. As protein: CASSLVGTSGGYNEQFF.

The V and J genes are TRBV21-1 and TRBJ2-7; TRBD1, the table's D call, was not compared with the DNA. TRBV21-1 is a known pseudogene. This CDR3 is 16 amino acids long. CDR3 coding DNA: TGTGCCAGCAGCAAAGTGAGGGACAGGGGCCTCTACGAGCAGTACGTC. Its translation: CASSKVRDRGLYEQYV.

The chain is built from TRBV7-2 and TRBJ2-7; 8 nucleotides align to TRBD1. Germline lookup yields CDR1 SGHTA and CDR2 FQGNSA. The trim removed 5 bases at V and 2 bases at J, leaving 8 bases unmatched. The CDR3 is 15 residues long. Here the CDR3 reads CASSLYRDRTYEQYF. CDR3 DNA: TGTGCCAGCAGCCTTTACCGGGACAGGACCTACGAGCAGTACTTC.

The V call is TRBV24-1, the J call TRBJ1-2, with D uncertain. The CDR3 consists of 12 residues. V was trimmed by 6 bases and J by 8 bases, leaving 12 bases between them. Per germline, CDR1 KGHDR and CDR2 SFDVKD. CDR3 in DNA: TGTGCCACCAGTCGAGGACTCTGGGGCTACACCTTC. This gives the protein CATSRGLWGYTF.

The chain employs TRBV6-5 and TRBJ2-7, with TRBD2 matching 8 bases. The CDR3 runs to 16 residues. The V and J ends lost 0 bases and 3 bases, in that order; junction bases with no gene match: 7. Germline CDR1 and CDR2: MNHEY and SVGAGI. CDR3 sequence (DNA): TGTGCCAGCAGTTACTCCCTAGCGGGTTTTTACTACGAGCAGTACTTC. Amino acids: CASSYSLAGFYYEQYF.

This chain uses TRBV5-1 with TRBJ1-2; D is possibly TRBD1 (6 bases). This CDR3 has 14 residues. Germline V gene data show CDR1 as SGHRS and CDR2 as YFSETQ. V dropped 4 bases and J dropped 7 bases, with 17 bases sitting between them. The CDR3 DNA reads as TGCGCCAGCAGCGAGACACCCGAAGGGGGTGGCTACACCTTC. This codes for CASSETPEGGGYTF.

The rearrangement joins TRBV27 to TRBJ1-1; D may be TRBD1 (6 bases). V lost 0 bases to trimming and J lost 6 bases, with 11 bases between them. The length of the CDR3 is 14 residues. Germline CDR1 and CDR2: MNHEY and SMNVEV (reference sequence). Here the CDR3 DNA reads TGTGCCAGCAGTTTATCTCAGGGGTGGGCTGAAGCTTTCTTT. Translated, it gives CASSLSQGWAEAFF.

The J gene is TRBJ1-1, the V gene TRBV10-3, with 7 bases lining up with TRBD1. Germline V gives CDR1 ENHRY, CDR2 SYGVKD. Trimming cost V 8 bases and J 4 bases; bases outside gene matches: 7. The CDR3 contains 13 residues. CDR3 amino acids: CAICSSGGTEAFF. The DNA of the CDR3 is TGTGCCATCTGTAGCTCAGGGGGCACTGAAGCTTTCTTT.